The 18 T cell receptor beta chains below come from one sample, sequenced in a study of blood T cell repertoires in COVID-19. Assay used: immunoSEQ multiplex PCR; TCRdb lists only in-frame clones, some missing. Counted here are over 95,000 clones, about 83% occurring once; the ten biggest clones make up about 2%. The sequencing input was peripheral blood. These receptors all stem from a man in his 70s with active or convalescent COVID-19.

The CDR3 spells CASSPPGRHNEQFF. CDR3 bases: TGTGCCAGCAGCCCCCCCGGGAGACACAATGAGCAGTTCTTC. The genes are TRBV11-2 and TRBJ2-1; D is perhaps TRBD2 (6 bases). The length of the CDR3 is 14 residues. Trimming took off 5 bases at V and 5 bases at J, with 13 bases between the two ends. The germline V gene has CDR1 SGHAT and CDR2 FQNNGV. Full variable domain (rest looked up from reference TRBV11-2 and TRBJ2-1): EAGVAQSPRYKIIEKRQSVAFWCNPISGHATLYWYQQILGQGPKLLIQFQNNGVVDDSQLPKDRFSAERLKGVDSTLKIQPAKLEDSAVYLCASSPPGRHNEQFFGPGTRLTVL.

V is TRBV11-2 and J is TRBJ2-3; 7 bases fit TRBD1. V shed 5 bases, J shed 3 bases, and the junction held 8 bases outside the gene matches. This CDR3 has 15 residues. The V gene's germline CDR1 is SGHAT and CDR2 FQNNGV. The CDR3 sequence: CASSQTGLWTDTQYF. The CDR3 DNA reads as TGTGCCAGCAGCCAGACAGGGCTCTGGACAGATACGCAGTATTTT.

CDR3: CASSTGTSGNIQYF. For the CDR3, the DNA is TGTGCCAGCAGCACAGGGACTAGCGGTAACATTCAGTACTTC. The chain combines TRBV7-2 with TRBJ2-4; 11 positions match TRBD2. Germline CDR1 SGHTA, CDR2 FQGNSA. The CDR3 sequence is 14 residues long. J was trimmed by 7 bases and V by 5 bases; bases with no gene match: 4.

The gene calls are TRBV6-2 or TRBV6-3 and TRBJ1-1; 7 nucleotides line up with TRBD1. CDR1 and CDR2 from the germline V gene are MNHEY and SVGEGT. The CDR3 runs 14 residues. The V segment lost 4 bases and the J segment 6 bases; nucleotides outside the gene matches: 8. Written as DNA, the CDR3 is TGTGCCAGCAGTTCAAACAGGCAGGGGGCTGAAGCTTTCTTT. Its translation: CASSSNRQGAEAFF.

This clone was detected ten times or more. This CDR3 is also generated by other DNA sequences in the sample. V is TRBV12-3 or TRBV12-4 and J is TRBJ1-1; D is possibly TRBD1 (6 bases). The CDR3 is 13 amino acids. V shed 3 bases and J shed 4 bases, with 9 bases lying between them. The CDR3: CASSFQGTTEAFF. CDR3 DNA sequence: TGTGCCAGCAGTTTCCAGGGGACCACTGAAGCTTTCTTT.

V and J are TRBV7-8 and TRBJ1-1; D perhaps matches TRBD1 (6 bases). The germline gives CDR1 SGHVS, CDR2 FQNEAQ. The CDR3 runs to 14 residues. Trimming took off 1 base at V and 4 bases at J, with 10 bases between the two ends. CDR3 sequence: CASSLVEGGTEAFF. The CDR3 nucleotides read TGTGCCAGCAGCTTAGTTGAAGGGGGCACTGAAGCTTTCTTT.

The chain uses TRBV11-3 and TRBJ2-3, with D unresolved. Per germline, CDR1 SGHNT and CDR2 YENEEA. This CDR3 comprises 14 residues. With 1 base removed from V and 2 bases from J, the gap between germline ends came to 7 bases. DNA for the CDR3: TGTGCCAGCAGCTTAGGCGGCAACACAGATACGCAGTATTTT. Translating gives CASSLGGNTDTQYF.

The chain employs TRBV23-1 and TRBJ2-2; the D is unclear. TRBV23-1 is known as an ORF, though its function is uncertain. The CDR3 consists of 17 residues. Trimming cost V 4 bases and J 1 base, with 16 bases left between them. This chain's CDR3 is CASSPPKSLLNTGELFF. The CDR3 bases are TGCGCCAGCAGTCCTCCTAAAAGCCTATTGAACACCGGGGAGCTGTTTTTT.

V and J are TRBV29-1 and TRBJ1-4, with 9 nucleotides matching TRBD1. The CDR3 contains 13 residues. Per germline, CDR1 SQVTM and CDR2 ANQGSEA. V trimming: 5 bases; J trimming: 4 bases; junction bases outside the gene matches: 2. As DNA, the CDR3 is TGCAGCGTTCTGACAGGGGGTAATGAAAAACTGTTTTTT. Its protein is CSVLTGGNEKLFF.

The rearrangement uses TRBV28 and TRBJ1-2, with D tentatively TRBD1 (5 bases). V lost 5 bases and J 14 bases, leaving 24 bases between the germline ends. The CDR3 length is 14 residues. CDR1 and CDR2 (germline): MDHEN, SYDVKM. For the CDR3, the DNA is TGTGCCAGCAGTCCCGGGATGGGGACTATGTCAATGACCTTC. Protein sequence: CASSPGMGTMSMTF.

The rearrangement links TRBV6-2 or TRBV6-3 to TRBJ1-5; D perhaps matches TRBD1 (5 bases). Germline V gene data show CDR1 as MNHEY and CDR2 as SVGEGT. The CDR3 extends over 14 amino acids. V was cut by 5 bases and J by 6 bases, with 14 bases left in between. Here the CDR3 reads CASSRSGGGQPQHF. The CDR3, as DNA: TGTGCCAGCAGTCGCTCCGGGGGGGGTCAGCCCCAGCATTTT.

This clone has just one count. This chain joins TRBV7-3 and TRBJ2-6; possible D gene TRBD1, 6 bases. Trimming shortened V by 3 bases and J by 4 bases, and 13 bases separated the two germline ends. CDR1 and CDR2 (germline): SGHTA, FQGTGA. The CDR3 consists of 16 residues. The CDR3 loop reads CASSLSGTSGANVLTF. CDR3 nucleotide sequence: TGTGCCAGCAGCTTGTCGGGGACATCAGGGGCCAACGTCCTGACTTTC.

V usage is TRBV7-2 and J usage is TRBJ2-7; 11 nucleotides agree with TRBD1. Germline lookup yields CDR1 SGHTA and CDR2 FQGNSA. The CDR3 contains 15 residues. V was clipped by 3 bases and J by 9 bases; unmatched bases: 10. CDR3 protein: CASSFGWTGGAGQYF. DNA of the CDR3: TGTGCCAGCAGCTTTGGTTGGACAGGGGGCGCGGGGCAGTACTTC.

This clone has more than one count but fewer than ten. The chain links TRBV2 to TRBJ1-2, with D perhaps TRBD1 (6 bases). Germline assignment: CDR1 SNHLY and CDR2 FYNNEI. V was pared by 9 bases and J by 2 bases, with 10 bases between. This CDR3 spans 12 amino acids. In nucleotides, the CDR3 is TGTGCCAGTCAGCAGGGGAACTATGGCTACACCTTC. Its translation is CASQQGNYGYTF.

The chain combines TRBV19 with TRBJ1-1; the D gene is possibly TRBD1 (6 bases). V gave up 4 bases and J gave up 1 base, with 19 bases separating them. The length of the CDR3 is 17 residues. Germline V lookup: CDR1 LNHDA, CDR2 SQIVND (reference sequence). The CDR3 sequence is CASSTNRDLGGNTEAFF. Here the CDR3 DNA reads TGTGCCAGTAGTACAAACAGGGACCTCGGCGGGAACACTGAAGCTTTCTTT.

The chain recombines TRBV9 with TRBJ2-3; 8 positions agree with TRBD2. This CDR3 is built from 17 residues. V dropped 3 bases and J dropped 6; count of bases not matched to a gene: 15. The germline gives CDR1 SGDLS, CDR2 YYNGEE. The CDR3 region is CASSARDAAGAPDTQYF. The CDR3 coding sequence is TGTGCCAGCAGCGCCCGTGATGCAGCGGGGGCCCCCGATACGCAGTATTTT.

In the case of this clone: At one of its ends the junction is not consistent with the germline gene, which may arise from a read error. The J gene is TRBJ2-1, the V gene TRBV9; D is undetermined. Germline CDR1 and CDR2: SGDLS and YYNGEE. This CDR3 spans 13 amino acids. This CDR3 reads CASSVYSSNEQFF. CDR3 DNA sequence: TGTGCCAGCAGCGTGTACTCCTCCAATGAGCAGTTCTTC.

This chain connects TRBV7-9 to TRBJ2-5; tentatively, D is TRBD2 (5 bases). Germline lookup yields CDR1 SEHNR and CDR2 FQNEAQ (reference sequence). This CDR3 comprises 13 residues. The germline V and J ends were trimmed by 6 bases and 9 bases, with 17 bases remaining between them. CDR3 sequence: CASSLQLERAQYF. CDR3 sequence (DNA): TGTGCCAGCAGTTTACAGTTAGAGAGGGCCCAGTACTTC.